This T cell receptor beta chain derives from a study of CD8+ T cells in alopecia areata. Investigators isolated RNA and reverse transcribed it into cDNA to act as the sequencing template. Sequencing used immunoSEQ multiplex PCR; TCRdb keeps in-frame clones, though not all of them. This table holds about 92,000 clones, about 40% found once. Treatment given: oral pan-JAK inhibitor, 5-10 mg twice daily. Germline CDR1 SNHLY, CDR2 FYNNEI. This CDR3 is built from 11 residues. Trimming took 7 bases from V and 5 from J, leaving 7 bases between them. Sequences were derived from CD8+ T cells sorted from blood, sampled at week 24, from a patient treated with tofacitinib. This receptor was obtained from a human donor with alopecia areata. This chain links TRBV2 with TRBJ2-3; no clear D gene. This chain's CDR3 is CASMDLDTQYF. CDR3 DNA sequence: TGTGCCAGCATGGACCTAGATACGCAGTATTTT.